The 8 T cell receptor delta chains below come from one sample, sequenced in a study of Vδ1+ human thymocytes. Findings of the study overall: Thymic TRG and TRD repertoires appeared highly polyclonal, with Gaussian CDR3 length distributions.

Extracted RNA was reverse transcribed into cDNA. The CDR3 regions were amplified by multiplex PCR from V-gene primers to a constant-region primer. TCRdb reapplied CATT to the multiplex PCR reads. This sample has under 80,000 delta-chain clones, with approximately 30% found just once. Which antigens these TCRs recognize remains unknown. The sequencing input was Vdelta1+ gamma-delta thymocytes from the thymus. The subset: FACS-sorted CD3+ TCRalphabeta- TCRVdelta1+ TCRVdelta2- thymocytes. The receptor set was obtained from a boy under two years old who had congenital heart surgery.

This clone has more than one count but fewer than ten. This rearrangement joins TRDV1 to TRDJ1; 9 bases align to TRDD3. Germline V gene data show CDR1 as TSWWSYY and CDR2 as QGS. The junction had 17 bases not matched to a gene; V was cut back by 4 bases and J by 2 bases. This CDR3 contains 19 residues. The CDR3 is CALGAIPTAGGCETDKLIF. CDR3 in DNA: TGTGCTCTTGGGGCAATTCCAACGGCTGGGGGATGTGAAACCGATAAACTCATCTTT.

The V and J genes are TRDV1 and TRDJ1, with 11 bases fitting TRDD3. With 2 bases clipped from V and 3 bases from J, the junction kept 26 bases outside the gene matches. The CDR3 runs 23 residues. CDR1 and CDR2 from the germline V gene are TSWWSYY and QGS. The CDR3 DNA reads TGTGCTCTTGGGGAAACCGGGGCAAATTATTTTCCCGTAATGGGGGATACGGCCGATAAACTCATCTTT. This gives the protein CALGETGANYFPVMGDTADKLIF.

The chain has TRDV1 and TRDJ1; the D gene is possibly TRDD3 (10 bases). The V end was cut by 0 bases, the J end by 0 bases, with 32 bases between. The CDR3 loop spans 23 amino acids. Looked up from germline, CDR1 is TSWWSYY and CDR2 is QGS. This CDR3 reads CALGELPGLPTDYWGMNTDKLIF. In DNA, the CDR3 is TGTGCTCTTGGGGAACTACCGGGCCTTCCTACGGATTACTGGGGGATGAACACCGATAAACTCATCTTT.

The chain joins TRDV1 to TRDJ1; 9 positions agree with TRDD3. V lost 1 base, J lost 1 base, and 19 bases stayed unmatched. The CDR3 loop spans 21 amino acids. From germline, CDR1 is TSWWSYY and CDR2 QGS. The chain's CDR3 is CALGERWINLGDNQGTDKLIF. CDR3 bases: TGTGCTCTTGGGGAACGGTGGATTAACTTGGGGGATAATCAGGGCACCGATAAACTCATCTTT.

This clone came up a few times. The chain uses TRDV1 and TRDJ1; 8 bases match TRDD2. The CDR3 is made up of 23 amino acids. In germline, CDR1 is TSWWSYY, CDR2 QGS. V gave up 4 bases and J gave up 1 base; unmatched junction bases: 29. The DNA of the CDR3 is TGTGCTCTTGGGGTTAGGGCCCATCTTCCTACGCTGGGGACTCCAAGGCGCACCGATAAACTCATCTTT. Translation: CALGVRAHLPTLGTPRRTDKLIF.

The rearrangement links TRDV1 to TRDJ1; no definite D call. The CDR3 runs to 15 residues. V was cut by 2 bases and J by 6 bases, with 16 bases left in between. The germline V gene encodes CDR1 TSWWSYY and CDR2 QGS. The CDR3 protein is CALGEGGLLRYKLIF. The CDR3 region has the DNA TGTGCTCTTGGGGAAGGCGGACTTCTTCGTTATAAACTCATCTTT.

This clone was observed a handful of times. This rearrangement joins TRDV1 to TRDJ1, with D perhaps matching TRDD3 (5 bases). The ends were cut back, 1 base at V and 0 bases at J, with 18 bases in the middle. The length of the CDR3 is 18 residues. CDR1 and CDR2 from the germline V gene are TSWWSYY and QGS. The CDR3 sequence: CALGERRGLDFYTDKLIF. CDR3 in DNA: TGTGCTCTTGGGGAACGAAGGGGGCTCGACTTCTACACCGATAAACTCATCTTT.

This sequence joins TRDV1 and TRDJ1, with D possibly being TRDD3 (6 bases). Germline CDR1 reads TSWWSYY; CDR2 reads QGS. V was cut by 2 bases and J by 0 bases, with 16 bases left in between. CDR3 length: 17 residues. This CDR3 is CALGENLWAGDTDKLIF. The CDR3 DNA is TGTGCTCTTGGGGAAAACCTATGGGCTGGGGACACCGATAAACTCATCTTT.